This T cell receptor (beta chain) was recovered during a study of shared T cell receptors in the human thymus. This CDR3 has 13 residues. Trimming cost V 9 bases and J 1 base, with 13 bases left between them. Sequencing used immunoSEQ multiplex PCR; TCRdb keeps in-frame clones, though not all of them. The sample gives over 450,000 clones, roughly 74% of which show up once; about 0.013% is in the top ten. The sample was also linked to a second study, of human thymus T cells. That work states: Corrective cardiac surgery supplied the resected thymus tissue. Related research examined unrelated individuals and reported that their thymic repertoires overlapped highly.

The chain links TRBV6-7 to TRBJ2-7; a weak D match, TRBD1 (5 bases). TRBV6-7 is an ORF, with its function uncertain. The receptor comes from a boy younger than two with a congenital heart defect. Sequencing was done on a sample of thymocytes. The DNA for the CDR3 is TGTGCCAGATTTCCCACAGGATCCTACGAGCAGTACTTC. Its protein product is CARFPTGSYEQYF.